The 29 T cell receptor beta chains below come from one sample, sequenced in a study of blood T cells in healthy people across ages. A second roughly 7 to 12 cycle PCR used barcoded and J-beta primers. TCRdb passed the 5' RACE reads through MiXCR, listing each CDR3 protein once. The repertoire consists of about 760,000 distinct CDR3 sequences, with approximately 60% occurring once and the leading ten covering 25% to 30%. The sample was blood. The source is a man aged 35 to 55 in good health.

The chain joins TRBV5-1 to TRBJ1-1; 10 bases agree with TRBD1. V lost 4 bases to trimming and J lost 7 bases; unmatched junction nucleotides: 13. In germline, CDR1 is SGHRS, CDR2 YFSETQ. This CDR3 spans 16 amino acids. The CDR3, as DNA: TGCGCCAGCAGCCCCACGGGACAGGGGTACATTGGTGAAGCTTTCTTT. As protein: CASSPTGQGYIGEAFF.

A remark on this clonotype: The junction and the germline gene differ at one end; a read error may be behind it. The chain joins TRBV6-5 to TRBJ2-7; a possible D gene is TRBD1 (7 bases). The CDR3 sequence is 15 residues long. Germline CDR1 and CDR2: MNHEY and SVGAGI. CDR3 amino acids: CASSYWTGLSYEQYF. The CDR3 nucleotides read TGTGCCAGCAGCTACTGGACAGGACTATCCTACGAGCAGTACTTC.

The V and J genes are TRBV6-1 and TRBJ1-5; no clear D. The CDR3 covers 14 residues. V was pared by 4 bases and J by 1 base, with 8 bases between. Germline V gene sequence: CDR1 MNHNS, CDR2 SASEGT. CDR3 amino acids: CASSVLDSNQPQHF. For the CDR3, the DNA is TGTGCCAGCAGTGTACTGGACAGCAATCAGCCCCAGCATTTT.

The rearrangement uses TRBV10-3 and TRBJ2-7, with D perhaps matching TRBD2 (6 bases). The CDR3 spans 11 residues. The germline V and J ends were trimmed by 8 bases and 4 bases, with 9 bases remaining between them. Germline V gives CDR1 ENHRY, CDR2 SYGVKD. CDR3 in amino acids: CAIEEGYEQYF. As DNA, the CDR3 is TGTGCCATCGAGGAGGGATACGAGCAGTACTTC.

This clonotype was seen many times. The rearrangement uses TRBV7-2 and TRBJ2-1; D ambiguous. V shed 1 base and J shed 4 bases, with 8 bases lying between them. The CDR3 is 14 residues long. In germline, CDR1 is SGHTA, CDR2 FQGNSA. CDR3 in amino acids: CASSLGPGYNEQFF. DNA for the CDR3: TGTGCCAGCAGCTTAGGTCCCGGGTACAATGAGCAGTTCTTC.

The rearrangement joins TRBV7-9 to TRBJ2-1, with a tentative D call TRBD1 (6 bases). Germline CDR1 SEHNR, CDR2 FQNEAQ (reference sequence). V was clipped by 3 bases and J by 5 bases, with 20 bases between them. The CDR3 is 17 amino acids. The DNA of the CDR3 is TGTGCCAGCAGCTTCCCAACAGGGCAGGGATCGGACAATGAGCAGTTCTTC. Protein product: CASSFPTGQGSDNEQFF. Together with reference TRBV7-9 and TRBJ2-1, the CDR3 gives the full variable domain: DTGVSQNPRHKITKRGQNVTFRCDPISEHNRLYWYRQTLGQGPEFLTYFQNEAQLEKSRLLSDRFSAERPKGSFSTLEIQRTEQGDSAMYLCASSFPTGQGSDNEQFFGPGTRLTVL.

The CDR3 region is CASSPRPGAHNEQFF. For the CDR3, the DNA is TGTGCCAGCAGCCCCAGGCCAGGGGCGCACAATGAGCAGTTCTTC. The chain uses TRBV11-1 and TRBJ2-1; D possibly corresponds to TRBD1 (6 bases). Germline assignment: CDR1 SGHAT and CDR2 FQDESV (reference sequence). V lost 5 bases to trimming and J lost 5 bases, with 16 bases between them. The CDR3 totals 15 residues.

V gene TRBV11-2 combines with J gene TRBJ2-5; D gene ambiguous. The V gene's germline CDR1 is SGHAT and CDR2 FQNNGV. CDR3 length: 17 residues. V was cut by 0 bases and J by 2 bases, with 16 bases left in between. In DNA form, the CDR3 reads TGTGCCAGCAGCTTAGACGTCGCGCAGGCAGGTCAAGAGACCCAGTACTTC. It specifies CASSLDVAQAGQETQYF.

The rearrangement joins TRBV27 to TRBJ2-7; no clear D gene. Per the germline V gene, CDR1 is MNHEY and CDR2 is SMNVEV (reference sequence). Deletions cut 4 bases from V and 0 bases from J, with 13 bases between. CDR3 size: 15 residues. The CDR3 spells CASSYKDGVSYEQYF. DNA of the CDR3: TGTGCCAGCAGTTACAAAGACGGAGTCTCCTACGAGCAGTACTTC.

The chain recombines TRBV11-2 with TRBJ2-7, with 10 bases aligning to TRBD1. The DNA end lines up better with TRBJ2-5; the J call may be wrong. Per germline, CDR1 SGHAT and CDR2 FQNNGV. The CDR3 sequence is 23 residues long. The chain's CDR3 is CASSTIYPTQGQGLPGLRETQYF. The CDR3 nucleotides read TGTGCCAGCAGCACTATATATCCCACCCAGGGACAGGGGCTACCCGGACTGAGAGAGACCCAGTACTTC.

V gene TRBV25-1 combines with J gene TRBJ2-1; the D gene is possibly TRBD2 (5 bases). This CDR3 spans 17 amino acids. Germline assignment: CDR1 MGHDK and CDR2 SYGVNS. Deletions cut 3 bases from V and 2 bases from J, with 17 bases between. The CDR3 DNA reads TGTGCCAGCAGTGATGGGAGCGTGGGAGATGCCTACAATGAGCAGTTCTTC. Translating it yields CASSDGSVGDAYNEQFF.

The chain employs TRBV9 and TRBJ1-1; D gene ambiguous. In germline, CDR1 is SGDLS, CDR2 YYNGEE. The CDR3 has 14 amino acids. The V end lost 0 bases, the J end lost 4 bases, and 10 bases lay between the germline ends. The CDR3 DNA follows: TGTGCCAGCAGCGTAGCTACTTGGGGCACTGAAGCTTTCTTT. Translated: CASSVATWGTEAFF.

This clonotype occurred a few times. The CDR3 DNA follows: TGTGCCAACCTCTTTCAGGGCACGCAGTGGTATTTT. Encoded protein: CANLFQGTQWYF. The chain is built from TRBV12-3 or TRBV12-4 and TRBJ2-3; tentatively, D is TRBD1 (5 bases). V lost 10 bases, J lost 14 bases, and 22 bases lay in between. The length of the CDR3 is 12 residues.

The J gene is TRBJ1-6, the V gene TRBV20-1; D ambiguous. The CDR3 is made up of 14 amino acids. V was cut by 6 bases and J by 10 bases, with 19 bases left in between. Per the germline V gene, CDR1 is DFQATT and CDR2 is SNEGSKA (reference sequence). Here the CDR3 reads CSAIRADQRSPLHF. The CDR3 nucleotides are TGCAGTGCCATCCGGGCGGATCAACGCTCACCCCTCCACTTT.

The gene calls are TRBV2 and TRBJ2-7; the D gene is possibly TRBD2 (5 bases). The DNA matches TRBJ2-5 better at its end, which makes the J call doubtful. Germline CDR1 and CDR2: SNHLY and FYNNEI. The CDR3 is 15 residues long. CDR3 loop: CASSDRGIRPETQYF. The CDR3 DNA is TGTGCCAGCAGTGATCGGGGAATCCGCCCCGAGACCCAGTACTTC.

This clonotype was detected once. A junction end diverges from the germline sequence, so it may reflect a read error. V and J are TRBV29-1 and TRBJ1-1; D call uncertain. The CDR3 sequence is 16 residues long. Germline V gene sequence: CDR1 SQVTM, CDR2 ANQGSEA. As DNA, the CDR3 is TGCAGCGTTCGAGTAACAAGTCATAGTATGAACACTGAAGTTTTCTTT. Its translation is CSVRVTSHSMNTEVFF.

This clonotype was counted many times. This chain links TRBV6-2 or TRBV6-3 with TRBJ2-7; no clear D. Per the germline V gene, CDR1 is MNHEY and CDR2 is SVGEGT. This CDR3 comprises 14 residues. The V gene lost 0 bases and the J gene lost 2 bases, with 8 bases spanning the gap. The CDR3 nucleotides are TGTGCCAGCAGTTACTCGTCGTCCCCCTACGAGCAGTACTTC. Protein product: CASSYSSSPYEQYF.

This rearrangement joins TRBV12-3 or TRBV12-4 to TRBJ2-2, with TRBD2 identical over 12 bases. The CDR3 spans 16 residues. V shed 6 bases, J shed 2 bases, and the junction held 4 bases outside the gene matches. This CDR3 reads CASRRLAGVNTGELFF. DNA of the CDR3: TGTGCCAGCAGAAGACTAGCGGGAGTCAACACCGGGGAGCTGTTTTTT.

The CDR3 nucleotides read TGTGCCCCTCTTATACTAGCGGAATACAATGAGCAGTTCTTC. Translated, it gives CAPLILAEYNEQFF. The chain carries TRBV25-1 and TRBJ2-1; 8 nucleotides align to TRBD2. V lost 11 bases to trimming and J lost 4 bases; unmatched junction nucleotides: 10. CDR1 and CDR2 from the germline V gene are MGHDK and SYGVNS. This CDR3 contains 14 residues. The entire variable domain, with the rest obtained from reference TRBV25-1 and TRBJ2-1, is as follows: EADIYQTPRYLVIGTGKKITLECSQTMGHDKMYWYQQDPGMELHLIHYSYGVNSTEKGDLSSESTVSRIRTEHFPLTLESARPSHTSQYLCAPLILAEYNEQFFGPGTRLTVL.

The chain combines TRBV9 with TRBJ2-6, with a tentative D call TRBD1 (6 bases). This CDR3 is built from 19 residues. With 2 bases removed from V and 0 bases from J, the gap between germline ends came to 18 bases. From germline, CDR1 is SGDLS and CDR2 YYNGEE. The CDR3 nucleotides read TGTGCCAGCAGCGTTCAGGGGCAGACGCGGATCTCTGGGGCCAACGTCCTGACTTTC. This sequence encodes CASSVQGQTRISGANVLTF.

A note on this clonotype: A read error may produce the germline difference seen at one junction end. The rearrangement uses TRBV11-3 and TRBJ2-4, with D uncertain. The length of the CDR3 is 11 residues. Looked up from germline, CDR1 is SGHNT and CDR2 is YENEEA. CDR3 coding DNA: TGTTCCAGCAGCTTGCGGAACATTCAGTACTTC. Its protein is CSSSLRNIQYF.

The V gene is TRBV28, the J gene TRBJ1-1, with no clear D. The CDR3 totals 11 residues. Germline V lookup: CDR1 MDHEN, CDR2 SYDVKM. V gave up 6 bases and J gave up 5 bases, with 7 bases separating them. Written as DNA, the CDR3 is TGTGCCAGCAGGGTTTTTACTGAAGCTTTCTTT. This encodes CASRVFTEAFF.

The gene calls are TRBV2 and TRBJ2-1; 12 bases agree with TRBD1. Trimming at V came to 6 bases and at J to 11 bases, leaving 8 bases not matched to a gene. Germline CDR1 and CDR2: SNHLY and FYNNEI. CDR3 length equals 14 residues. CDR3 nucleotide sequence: TGTGCCAGCAGGGGGACAGGGGGCCATGGCAAGCAGTTCTTC. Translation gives CASRGTGGHGKQFF.

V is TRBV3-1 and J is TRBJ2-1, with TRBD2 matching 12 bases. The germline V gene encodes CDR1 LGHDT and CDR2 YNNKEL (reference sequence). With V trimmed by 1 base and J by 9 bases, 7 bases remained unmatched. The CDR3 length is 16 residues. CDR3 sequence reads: CASSQGLAGVSGEQFF. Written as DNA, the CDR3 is TGTGCCAGCAGCCAAGGACTAGCGGGAGTGTCTGGTGAGCAGTTCTTC.

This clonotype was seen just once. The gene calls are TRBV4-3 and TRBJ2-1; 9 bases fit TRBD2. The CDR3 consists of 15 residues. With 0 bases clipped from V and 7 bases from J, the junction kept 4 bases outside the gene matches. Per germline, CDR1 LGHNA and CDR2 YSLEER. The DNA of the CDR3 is TGCGCCAGCAGCCAAGATGCGGGAGGGGGAAATGAGCAGTTCTTC. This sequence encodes CASSQDAGGGNEQFF.

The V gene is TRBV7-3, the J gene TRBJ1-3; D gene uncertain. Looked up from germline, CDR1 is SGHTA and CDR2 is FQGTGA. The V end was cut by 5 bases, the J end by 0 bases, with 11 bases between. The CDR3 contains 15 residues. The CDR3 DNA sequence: TGTGCCAGCAGCCAAGGCCCGGGCTCTGGAAACACCATATATTTT. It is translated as CASSQGPGSGNTIYF.

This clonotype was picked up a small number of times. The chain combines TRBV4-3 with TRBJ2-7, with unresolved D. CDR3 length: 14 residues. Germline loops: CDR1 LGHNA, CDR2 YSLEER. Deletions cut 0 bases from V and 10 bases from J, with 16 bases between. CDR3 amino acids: CASSQDRAAPTQYF. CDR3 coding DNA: TGCGCCAGCAGCCAAGATCGTGCGGCCCCCACCCAGTACTTC.

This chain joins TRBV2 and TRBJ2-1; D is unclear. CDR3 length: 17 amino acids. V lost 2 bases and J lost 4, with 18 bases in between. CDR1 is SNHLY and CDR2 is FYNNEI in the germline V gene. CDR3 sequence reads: CASSETLGVGRYNEQFF. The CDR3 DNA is TGTGCCAGCAGTGAAACGCTCGGAGTCGGACGGTACAATGAGCAGTTCTTC.

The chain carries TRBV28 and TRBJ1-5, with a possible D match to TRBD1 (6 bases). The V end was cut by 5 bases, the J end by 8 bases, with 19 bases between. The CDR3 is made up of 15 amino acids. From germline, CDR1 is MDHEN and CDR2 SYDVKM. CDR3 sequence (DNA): TGTGCCAGCAGTCCCCCGACAGTAAGGGGGGAGCCCCAGCATTTT. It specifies CASSPPTVRGEPQHF. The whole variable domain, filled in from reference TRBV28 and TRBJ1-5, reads DVKVTQSSRYLVKRTGEKVFLECVQDMDHENMFWYRQDPGLGLRLIYFSYDVKMKEKGDIPEGYSVSREKKERFSLILESASTNQTSMYLCASSPPTVRGEPQHFGDGTRLSIL.